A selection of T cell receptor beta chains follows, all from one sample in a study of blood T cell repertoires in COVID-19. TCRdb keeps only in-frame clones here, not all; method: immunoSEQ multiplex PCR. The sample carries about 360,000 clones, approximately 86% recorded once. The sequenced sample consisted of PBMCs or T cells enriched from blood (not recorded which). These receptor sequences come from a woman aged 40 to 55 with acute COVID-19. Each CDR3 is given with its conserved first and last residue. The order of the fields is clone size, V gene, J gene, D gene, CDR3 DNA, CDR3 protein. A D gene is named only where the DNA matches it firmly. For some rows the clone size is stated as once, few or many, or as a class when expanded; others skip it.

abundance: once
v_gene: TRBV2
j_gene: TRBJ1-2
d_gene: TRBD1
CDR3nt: TGTGCCAGCAGTGAAGTTGGGACAGGGAGCAGCTATGGCTACACCTTC
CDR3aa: CASSEVGTGSSYGYTF

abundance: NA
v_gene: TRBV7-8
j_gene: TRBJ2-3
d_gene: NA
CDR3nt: TGTGCCAGCAGCCCCAATGGGGGCCCGGGAGATACGCAGTATTTT
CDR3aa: CASSPNGGPGDTQYF

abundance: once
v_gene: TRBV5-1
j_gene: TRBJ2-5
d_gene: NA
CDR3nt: TGCGCCAGCAGCCGGTACACCGGGGGTTATGAACAAGAGACCCAGTACTTC
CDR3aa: CASSRYTGGYEQETQYF

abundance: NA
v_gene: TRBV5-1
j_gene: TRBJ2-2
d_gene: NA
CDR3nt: TGCGCCAGCAGCTCCCTCGACACGAACACCGGGGAGCTGTTTTTT
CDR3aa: CASSSLDTNTGELFF

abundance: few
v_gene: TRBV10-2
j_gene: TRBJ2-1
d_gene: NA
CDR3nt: TGCGCCAGCAGTGAGGGCGGGGCGGCCTCCTACAATGAGCAGTTCTTC
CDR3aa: CASSEGGAASYNEQFF

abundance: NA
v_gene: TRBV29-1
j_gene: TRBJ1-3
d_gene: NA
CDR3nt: TGCAGCGTTGGGGCCAGTACTGGAAACACCATATATTTT
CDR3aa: CSVGASTGNTIYF

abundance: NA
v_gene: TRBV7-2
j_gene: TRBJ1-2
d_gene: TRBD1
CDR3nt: TGTGCCAGCAGCCAACAAACAGGGGTTAGTGGCTACACCTTC
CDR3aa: CASSQQTGVSGYTF

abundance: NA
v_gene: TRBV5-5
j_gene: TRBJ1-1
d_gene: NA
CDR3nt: TGTGCCAGCAGCTTTGGTCGGCTAGGGAACACTGAAGCTTTCTTT
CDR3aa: CASSFGRLGNTEAFF

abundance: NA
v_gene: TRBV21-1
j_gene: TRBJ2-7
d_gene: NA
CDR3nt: TGTGCCAGCAGCCCGCAAGACTGGACCTACGAGCAGTACTTC
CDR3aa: CASSPQDWTYEQYF

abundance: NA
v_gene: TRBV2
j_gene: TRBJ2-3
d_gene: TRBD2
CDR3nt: TGTGCCAGCACCCCGACTAGCGGGGGCACAGATACGCAGTATTTT
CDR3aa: CASTPTSGGTDTQYF

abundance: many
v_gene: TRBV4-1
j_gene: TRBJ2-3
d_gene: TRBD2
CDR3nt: TGCGCCAGCAGCCACCCAGCCCTGAGACTAGCGGGGGGGAGTCGCACAGATACGCAGTATTTT
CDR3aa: CASSHPALRLAGGSRTDTQYF

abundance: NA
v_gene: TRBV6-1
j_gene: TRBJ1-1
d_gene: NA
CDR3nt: TGTGCCAGCAGGGAACAGGGATCTGAAGCTTTCTTT
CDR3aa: CASREQGSEAFF

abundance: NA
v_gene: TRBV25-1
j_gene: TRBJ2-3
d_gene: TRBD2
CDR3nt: TGTGCCAGCGAATCCACTAGCGGGGCGAGAGATACGCAGTATTTT
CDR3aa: CASESTSGARDTQYF

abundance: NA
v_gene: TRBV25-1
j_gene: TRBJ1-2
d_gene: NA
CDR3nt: TGTGCCAGCAGTGATCCAACAGATGGCTACACCTTC
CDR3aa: CASSDPTDGYTF

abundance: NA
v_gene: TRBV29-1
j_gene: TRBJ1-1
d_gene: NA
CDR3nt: TGCAGCGCCCGATGGACGGGATTGAACACTGAAGCTTTCTTT
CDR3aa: CSARWTGLNTEAFF

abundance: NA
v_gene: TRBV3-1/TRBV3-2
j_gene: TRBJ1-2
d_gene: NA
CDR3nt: TGTGCCAGCAGCCAAGATTTCGGTGCGAACTATGGCTACACCTTC
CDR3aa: CASSQDFGANYGYTF

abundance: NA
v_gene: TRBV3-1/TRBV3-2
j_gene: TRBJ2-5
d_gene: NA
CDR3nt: TGTGCCAGCAGCCCTAGCGAGGTCGAGACCCAGTACTTC
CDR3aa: CASSPSEVETQYF

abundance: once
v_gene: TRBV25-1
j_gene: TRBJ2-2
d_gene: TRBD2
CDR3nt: TGTGCCAGCAGTGATCCCCAGCGGGGTGACACCGGGGAGCTGTTTTTT
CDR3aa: CASSDPQRGDTGELFF

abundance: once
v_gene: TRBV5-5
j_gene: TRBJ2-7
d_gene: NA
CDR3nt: TGTGCCAGCAGCTTGGTGGCTCAGGGTGGCTCCTACGAGCAGTACTTC
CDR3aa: CASSLVAQGGSYEQYF

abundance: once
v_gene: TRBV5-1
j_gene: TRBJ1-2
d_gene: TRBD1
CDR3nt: TGCGCCAGCAGCTTGCCCAGGACAGGGAGGAAGGCTAACTATGGCTACACCTTC
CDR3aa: CASSLPRTGRKANYGYTF

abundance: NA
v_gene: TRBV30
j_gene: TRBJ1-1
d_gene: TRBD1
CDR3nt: TGTGCCTGGAGTGTAGGGAGACAGGGGCAGAACACTGAAGCTTTCTTT
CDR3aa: CAWSVGRQGQNTEAFF

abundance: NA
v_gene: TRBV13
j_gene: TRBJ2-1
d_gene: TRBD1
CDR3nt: TGTGCCAGCAGCGTCGACAGGGGGAAGATTAGTGAGCAGTTCTTC
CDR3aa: CASSVDRGKISEQFF

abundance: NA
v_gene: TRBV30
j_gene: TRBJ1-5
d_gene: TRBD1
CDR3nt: TGTGCCTGGAGTCACACCGACAGGGCGAGCAATCAGCCCCAGCATTTT
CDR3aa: CAWSHTDRASNQPQHF

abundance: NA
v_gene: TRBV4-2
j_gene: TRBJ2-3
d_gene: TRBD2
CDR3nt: TGTGCCAGCAGCCCCAAGCGGGGGGGCACAGATACGCAGTATTTT
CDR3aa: CASSPKRGGTDTQYF

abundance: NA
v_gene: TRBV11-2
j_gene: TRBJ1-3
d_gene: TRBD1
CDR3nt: TGTGCCAGCAGCTGGACAGGGCCTGGAAACACCATATATTTT
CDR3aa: CASSWTGPGNTIYF

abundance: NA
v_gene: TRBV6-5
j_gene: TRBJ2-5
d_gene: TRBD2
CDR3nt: TGTGCCAGCAGCGGAGGGGAGGGGCGAGAAGAGACCCAGTACTTC
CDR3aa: CASSGGEGREETQYF

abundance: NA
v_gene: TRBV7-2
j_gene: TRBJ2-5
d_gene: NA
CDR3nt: TGTGCCAGCAGCTTAGATACAGGGCAAGAGACCCAGTACTTC
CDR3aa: CASSLDTGQETQYF

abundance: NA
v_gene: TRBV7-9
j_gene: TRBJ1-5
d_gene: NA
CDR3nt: TGTGCCAGCAGCTCTGAGGACAGTTCGCATCAGCCCCAGCATTTT
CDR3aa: CASSSEDSSHQPQHF

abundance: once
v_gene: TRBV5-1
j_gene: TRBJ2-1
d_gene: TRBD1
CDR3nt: TGCGCCAGCAGCTTGGAAACCGGGACAGGGTATGAGCAGTTCTTC
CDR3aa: CASSLETGTGYEQFF

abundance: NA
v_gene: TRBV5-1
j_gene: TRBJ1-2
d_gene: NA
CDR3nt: TGCGCCAGCAGCTCCGGAGTTGGCTACACCTTC
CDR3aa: CASSSGVGYTF

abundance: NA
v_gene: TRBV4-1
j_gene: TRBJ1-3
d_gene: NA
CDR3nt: TGCGCCAGCAGCCATGGGGACAAATCTGGAAACACCATATATTTT
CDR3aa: CASSHGDKSGNTIYF

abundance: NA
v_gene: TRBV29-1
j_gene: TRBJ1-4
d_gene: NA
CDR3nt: TGCAGCGTTTACTCAACTAATGAAAAACTGTTTTTT
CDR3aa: CSVYSTNEKLFF

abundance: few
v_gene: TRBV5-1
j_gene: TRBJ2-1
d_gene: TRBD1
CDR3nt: TGCGCCAGCAGCTCCGGGACAGGAACCTACAATGAGCAGTTCTTC
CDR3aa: CASSSGTGTYNEQFF

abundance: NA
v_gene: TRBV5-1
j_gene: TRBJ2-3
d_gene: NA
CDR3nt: TGCGCCAGCAGCTTCGACGGGAGCACAGATACGCAGTATTTT
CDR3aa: CASSFDGSTDTQYF

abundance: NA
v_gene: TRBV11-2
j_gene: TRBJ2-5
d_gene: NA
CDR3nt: TGTGCCAGCAGCCCCGAGGAGGTAGAGCAAGAGACCCAGTACTTC
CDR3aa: CASSPEEVEQETQYF

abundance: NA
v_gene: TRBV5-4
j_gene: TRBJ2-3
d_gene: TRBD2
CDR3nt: TGTGCCAGCAGCTTGGGGGTAGCGGGGAGCACAGATACGCAGTATTTT
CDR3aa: CASSLGVAGSTDTQYF

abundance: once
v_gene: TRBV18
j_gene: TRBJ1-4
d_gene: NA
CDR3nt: TGTGCCAGCTCACCAGGGGGCTGGGAAAAACTGTTTTTT
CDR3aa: CASSPGGWEKLFF

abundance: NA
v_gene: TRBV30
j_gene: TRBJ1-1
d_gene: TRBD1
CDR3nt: TGTGCCTGGAGTGTACCCCGACAGGGGAACACTGAAGCTTTCTTT
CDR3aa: CAWSVPRQGNTEAFF

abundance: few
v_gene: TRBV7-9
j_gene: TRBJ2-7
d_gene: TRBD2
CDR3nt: TGTGCCAGCATCCCAAAAAGGGCTAGCGGGACCTACGAGCAGTACTTC
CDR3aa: CASIPKRASGTYEQYF

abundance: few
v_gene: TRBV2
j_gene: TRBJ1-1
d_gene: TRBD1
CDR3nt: TGTGCCAGCAGCGGGACAGGGACGGACACTGAAGCTTTCTTT
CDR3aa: CASSGTGTDTEAFF

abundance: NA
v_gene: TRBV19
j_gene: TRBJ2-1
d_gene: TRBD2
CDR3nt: TGTGCCAGTAGCGAGCGGGGGGGCTACAATGAGCAGTTCTTC
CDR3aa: CASSERGGYNEQFF

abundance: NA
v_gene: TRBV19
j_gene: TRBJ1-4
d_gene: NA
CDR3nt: TGTGCCAGCCAAGCAGTGACGGGGGGCACTAATGAAAAACTGTTTTTT
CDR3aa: CASQAVTGGTNEKLFF

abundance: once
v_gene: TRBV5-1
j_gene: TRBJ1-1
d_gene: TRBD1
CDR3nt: TGCGCCAGCAGCCCTGGGACAGGGGGAAGGGAAGCTTTCTTT
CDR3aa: CASSPGTGGREAFF

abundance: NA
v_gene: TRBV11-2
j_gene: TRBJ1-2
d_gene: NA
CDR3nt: TGTGCCAGCAGCTCCACAGGGTTTAACTATGGCTACACCTTC
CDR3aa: CASSSTGFNYGYTF

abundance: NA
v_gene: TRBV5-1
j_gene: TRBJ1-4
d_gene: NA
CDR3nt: TGCGCCAGCAGCTTCGACAGCTATAATGAAAAACTGTTTTTT
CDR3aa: CASSFDSYNEKLFF

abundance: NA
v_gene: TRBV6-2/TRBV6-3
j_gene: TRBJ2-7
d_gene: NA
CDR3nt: TGTGCCAGCAGTTACCGCGGGTTTGGGGAGCAGTACTTC
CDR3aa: CASSYRGFGEQYF

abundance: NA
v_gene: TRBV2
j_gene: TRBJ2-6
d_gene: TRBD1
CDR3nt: TGTGCCAGCAATCCATACAGGGGGATCTCTGGGGCCAACGTCCTGACTTTC
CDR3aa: CASNPYRGISGANVLTF

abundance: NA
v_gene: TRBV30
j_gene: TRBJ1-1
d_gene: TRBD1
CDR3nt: TGTGCCTGGAGTCATGACAGGGGCTATGAAGCTTTCTTT
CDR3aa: CAWSHDRGYEAFF

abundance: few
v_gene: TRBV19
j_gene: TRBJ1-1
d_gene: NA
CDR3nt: TGTGCCAGTAGGCAGGGCGTGAACACTGAAGCTTTCTTT
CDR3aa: CASRQGVNTEAFF

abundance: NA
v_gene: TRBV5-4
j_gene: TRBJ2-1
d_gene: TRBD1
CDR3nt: TGTGCCAGCAGCAAGGGACAGGGCTATGAGCAGTTCTTC
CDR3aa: CASSKGQGYEQFF

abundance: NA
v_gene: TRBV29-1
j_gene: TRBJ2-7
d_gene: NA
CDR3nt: TGCAGCGTATCGACGGGGATAGGGTACGAGCAGTACTTC
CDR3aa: CSVSTGIGYEQYF

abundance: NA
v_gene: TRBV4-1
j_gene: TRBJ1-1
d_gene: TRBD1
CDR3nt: TGCGCCAGCAGCCTCGACCTTGGGACAGAGAACACTGAAGCTTTCTTT
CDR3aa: CASSLDLGTENTEAFF

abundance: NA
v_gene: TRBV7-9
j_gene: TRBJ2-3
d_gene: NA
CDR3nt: TGTGCCAGCAGCATAAATAGCGAGGGTTTGGGGTATTTT
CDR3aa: CASSINSEGLGYF

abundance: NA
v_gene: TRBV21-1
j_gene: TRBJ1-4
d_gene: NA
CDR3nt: TGTGCCAGCAGCATTTTCCAGGGGGCGGATAATGAAAAACTGTTTTTT
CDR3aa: CASSIFQGADNEKLFF

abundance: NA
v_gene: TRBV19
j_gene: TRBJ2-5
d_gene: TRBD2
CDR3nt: TGTGCCAGTAGGTCCCTAGCGGGGGCACAAGAGACCCAGTACTTC
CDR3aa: CASRSLAGAQETQYF

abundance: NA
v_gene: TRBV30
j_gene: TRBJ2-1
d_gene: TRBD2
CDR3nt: TGTGCCTGGAGCGGCTGGGTCGGGGGGGCGGATGAGCAGTTCTTC
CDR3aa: CAWSGWVGGADEQFF

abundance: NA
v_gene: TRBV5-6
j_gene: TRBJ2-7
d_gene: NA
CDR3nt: TGTGCCAGCAGCTCGCTGCGATCTTCCGAGCAGTACTTC
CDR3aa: CASSSLRSSEQYF

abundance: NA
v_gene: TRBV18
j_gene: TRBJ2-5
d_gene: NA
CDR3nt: TGTGCCAGCTCACCGGACAGACAAGAGACCCAGTACTTC
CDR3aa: CASSPDRQETQYF

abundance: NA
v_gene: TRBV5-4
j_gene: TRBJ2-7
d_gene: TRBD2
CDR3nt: TGTGCCAGCAGCTTGATAGCGGGGGGGACCTACGAGCAGTACTTC
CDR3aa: CASSLIAGGTYEQYF